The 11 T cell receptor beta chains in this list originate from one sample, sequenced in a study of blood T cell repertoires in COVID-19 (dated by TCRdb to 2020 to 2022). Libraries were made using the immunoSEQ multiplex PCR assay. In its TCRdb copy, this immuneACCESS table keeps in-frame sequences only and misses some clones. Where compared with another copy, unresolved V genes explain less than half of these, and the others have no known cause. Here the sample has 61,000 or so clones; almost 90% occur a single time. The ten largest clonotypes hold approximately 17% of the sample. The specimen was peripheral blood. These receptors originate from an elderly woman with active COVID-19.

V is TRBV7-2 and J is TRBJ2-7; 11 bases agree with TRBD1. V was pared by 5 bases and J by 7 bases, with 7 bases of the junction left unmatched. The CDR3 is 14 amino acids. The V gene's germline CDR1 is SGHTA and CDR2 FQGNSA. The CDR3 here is CASSPWDRGGEQYF. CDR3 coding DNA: TGTGCCAGCAGCCCCTGGGACAGGGGGGGGGAGCAGTACTTC.

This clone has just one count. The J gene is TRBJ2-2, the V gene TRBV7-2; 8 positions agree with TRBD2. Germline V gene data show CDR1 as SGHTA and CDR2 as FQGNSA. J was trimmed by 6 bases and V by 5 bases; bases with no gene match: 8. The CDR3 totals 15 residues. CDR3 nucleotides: TGTGCCAGCAGCCGCTATGGGCGGGGGGCCGGGGAGCTGTTTTTT. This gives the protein CASSRYGRGAGELFF.

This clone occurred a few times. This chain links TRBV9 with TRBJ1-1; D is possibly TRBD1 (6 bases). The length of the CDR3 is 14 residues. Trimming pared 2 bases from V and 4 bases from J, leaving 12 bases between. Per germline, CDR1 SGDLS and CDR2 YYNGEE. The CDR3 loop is CASSVDWGLTEAFF. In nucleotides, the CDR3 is TGTGCCAGCAGCGTCGATTGGGGGCTCACTGAAGCTTTCTTT.

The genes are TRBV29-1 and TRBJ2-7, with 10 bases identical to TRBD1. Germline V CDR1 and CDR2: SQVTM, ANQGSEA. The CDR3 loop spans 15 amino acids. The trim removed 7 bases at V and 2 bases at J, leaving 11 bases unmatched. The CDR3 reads CSAADDRGLTYEQYF. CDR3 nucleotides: TGCAGCGCGGCTGACGACAGGGGGCTGACCTACGAGCAGTACTTC.

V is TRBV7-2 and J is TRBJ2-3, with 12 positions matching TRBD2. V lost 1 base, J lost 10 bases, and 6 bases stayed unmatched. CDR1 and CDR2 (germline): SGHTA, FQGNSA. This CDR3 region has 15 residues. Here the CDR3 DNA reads TGTGCCAGCAGCTTAGAGGCTAGCGGGGGGGCACCGCAGTATTTT. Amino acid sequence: CASSLEASGGAPQYF.

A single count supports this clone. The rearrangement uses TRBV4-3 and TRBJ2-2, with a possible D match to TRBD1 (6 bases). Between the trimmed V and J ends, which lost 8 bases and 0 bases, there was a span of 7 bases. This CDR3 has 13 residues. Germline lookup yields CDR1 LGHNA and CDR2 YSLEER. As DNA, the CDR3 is TGCGCCAGCGGACAGCCGAACACCGGGGAGCTGTTTTTT. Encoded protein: CASGQPNTGELFF.

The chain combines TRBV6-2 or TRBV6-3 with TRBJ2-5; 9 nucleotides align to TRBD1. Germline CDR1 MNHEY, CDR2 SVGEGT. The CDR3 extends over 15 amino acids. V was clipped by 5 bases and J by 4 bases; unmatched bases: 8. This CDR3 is CASSDTGTGLETQYF. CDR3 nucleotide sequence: TGTGCCAGCAGTGATACCGGGACAGGGCTAGAGACCCAGTACTTC.

CDR3 protein: CASSYRTGTFRSTDTQYF. In DNA form, the CDR3 reads TGTGCCAGCAGCTATAGGACAGGGACTTTCCGGAGCACAGATACGCAGTATTTT. The chain combines TRBV11-2 with TRBJ2-3; 8 nucleotides agree with TRBD1. Germline CDR1 reads SGHAT; CDR2 reads FQNNGV. CDR3 length equals 18 residues. The ends lost 4 bases at V and 0 bases at J; junction bases unmatched: 12. Complete variable domain (other parts from reference TRBV11-2 and TRBJ2-3): EAGVAQSPRYKIIEKRQSVAFWCNPISGHATLYWYQQILGQGPKLLIQFQNNGVVDDSQLPKDRFSAERLKGVDSTLKIQPAKLEDSAVYLCASSYRTGTFRSTDTQYFGPGTRLTVL.

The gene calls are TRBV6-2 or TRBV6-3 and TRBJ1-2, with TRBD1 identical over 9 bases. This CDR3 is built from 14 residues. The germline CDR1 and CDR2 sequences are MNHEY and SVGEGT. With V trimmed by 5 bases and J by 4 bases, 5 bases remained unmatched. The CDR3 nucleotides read TGTGCCAGCAGTCATACAGGGGGCAGCTATGGCTACACCTTC. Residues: CASSHTGGSYGYTF.

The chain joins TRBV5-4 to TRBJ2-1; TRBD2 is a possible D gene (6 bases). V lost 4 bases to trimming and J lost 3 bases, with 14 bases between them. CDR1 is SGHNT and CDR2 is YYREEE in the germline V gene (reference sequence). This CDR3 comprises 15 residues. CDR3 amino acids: CASSINSGIYNEQFF. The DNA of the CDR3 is TGTGCCAGCAGCATCAATAGCGGTATCTACAATGAGCAGTTCTTC.

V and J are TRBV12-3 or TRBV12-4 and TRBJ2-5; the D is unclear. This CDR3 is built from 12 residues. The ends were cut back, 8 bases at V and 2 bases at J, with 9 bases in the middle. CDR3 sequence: CASGPYQETQYF. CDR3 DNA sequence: TGTGCCAGCGGGCCCTATCAAGAGACCCAGTACTTC.